The 13 T cell receptor beta chains below all came from one sample that was sequenced in a study of T-cell memory formation after mild COVID-19. TCRdb used MiXCR to reprocess the 5' RACE reads, holding one entry per CDR3 protein. The sample has a few hundred thousand distinct CDR3 sequences, 7.5% to 9.5% seen once. The sample comprised PBMCs or a T cell subset sorted from them (not recorded which). The source is a man aged 18 to 30 who had mild COVID-19 (a few samples of this study predate the infection). Cell type and time point are not known.

The chain is built from TRBV19 and TRBJ1-1; D may be TRBD1 (5 bases). V dropped 5 bases and J dropped 4 bases, with 11 bases sitting between them. This CDR3 has 13 residues. Germline CDR1 LNHDA, CDR2 SQIVND (reference sequence). CDR3 amino acids: CASSAQGSTEAFF. CDR3 nucleotide sequence: TGTGCCAGTAGTGCTCAGGGCAGCACTGAAGCTTTCTTT.

This rearrangement joins TRBV9 to TRBJ2-3, with D tentatively TRBD2 (6 bases). The V end was cut by 0 bases, the J end by 6 bases, with 11 bases between. This CDR3 is built from 14 residues. The germline CDR1 and CDR2 sequences are SGDLS and YYNGEE. The CDR3 DNA reads TGTGCCAGCAGCGTAGGACTAGGGGTGGATACGCAGTATTTT. It is translated as CASSVGLGVDTQYF. The full variable domain, its missing parts supplied by reference TRBV9 and TRBJ2-3, is DSGVTQTPKHLITATGQRVTLRCSPRSGDLSVYWYQQSLDQGLQFLIQYYNGEERAKGNILERFSAQQFPDLHSELNLSSLELGDSALYFCASSVGLGVDTQYFGPGTRLTVL.

This clonotype showed up many times. V and J are TRBV7-9 and TRBJ2-7; D is unclear. V lost 4 bases and J 3 bases, leaving 13 bases between the germline ends. The CDR3 has 14 amino acids. Germline V CDR1 and CDR2: SEHNR, FQNEAQ (reference sequence). Here the CDR3 reads CASSYQLGYYEQYF. CDR3 bases: TGTGCCAGCAGCTATCAGCTGGGGTACTACGAGCAGTACTTC.

The V gene is TRBV19, the J gene TRBJ1-2; TRBD1 agrees at 7 bases. J lost 5 bases, V lost 0 bases, and 3 bases had no gene match. CDR3 length: 14 amino acids. CDR1 and CDR2 from the germline V gene are LNHDA and SQIVND (reference sequence). The CDR3 loop is CASSIERGLYGYTF. CDR3 nucleotides: TGTGCCAGTAGTATAGAGAGGGGGCTTTATGGCTACACCTTC. The full variable domain, rest sourced from reference TRBV19 and TRBJ1-2, is DGGITQSPKYLFRKEGQNVTLSCEQNLNHDAMYWYRQDPGQGLRLIYYSQIVNDFQKGDIAEGYSVSREKKESFPLTVTSAQKNPTAFYLCASSIERGLYGYTFGSGTRLTVV.

The rearrangement links TRBV7-3 to TRBJ2-3, with 8 bases fitting TRBD2. V trimming: 3 bases; J trimming: 5 bases; junction bases outside the gene matches: 7. Germline V gene data show CDR1 as SGHTA and CDR2 as FQGTGA. The CDR3 contains 15 residues. CDR3 protein: CASSFRGGSGDTQYF. The CDR3 DNA reads TGTGCCAGCAGCTTCCGGGGGGGCTCAGGAGATACGCAGTATTTT.

This chain joins TRBV7-3 and TRBJ1-1; 7 nucleotides match TRBD1. The CDR3 sequence is 15 residues long. Germline V gives CDR1 SGHTA, CDR2 FQGTGA. V shed 4 bases, J shed 3 bases, and the junction held 8 bases outside the gene matches. CDR3 amino acids: CASSSQGVMDTEAFF. In nucleotides, the CDR3 is TGTGCCAGCAGCTCCCAGGGGGTAATGGACACTGAAGCTTTCTTT.

This clonotype showed up just a few times. V gene TRBV7-9 combines with J gene TRBJ1-2; TRBD1 aligns across 12 bases. Germline CDR1 SEHNR, CDR2 FQNEAQ (reference sequence). The length of the CDR3 is 16 residues. The ends lost 5 bases at V and 2 bases at J; junction bases unmatched: 6. The CDR3 DNA follows: TGTGCCAGCAGCCCACGGGACAGGGGGCTAAACTATGGCTACACCTTC. Encoded protein: CASSPRDRGLNYGYTF.

This clonotype turned up a few times. The CDR3 sequence: CSVKGPVETQYF. The CDR3 DNA is TGCAGCGTTAAGGGCCCGGTGGAGACCCAGTACTTC. The chain combines TRBV29-1 with TRBJ2-5; D gene unclear. V dropped 5 bases and J dropped 5 bases, with 12 bases sitting between them. This CDR3 spans 12 amino acids. Per germline, CDR1 SQVTM and CDR2 ANQGSEA.

This chain connects TRBV7-9 to TRBJ2-1; possibly TRBD1 for D (6 bases). V lost 6 bases and J 6 bases, leaving 15 bases between the germline ends. CDR1 is SEHNR and CDR2 is FQNEAQ in the germline V gene (reference sequence). The CDR3 contains 14 residues. This chain's CDR3 is CASSSTGRRNEQFF. CDR3 coding DNA: TGTGCCAGCAGTTCTACAGGGCGCCGCAATGAGCAGTTCTTC.

The chain employs TRBV5-1 and TRBJ2-2; the D is unclear. Germline CDR1 and CDR2: SGHRS and YFSETQ. This CDR3 contains 16 residues. The V end lost 4 bases, the J end lost 0 bases, and 13 bases lay between the germline ends. The CDR3 sequence is CASSNGPRTNTGELFF. The CDR3 coding sequence is TGCGCCAGCAGCAACGGACCGAGAACGAACACCGGGGAGCTGTTTTTT. Full variable domain (remainder filled in from reference TRBV5-1 and TRBJ2-2): KAGVTQTPRYLIKTRGQQVTLSCSPISGHRSVSWYQQTPGQGLQFLFEYFSETQRNKGNFPGRFSGRQFSNSRSEMNVSTLELGDSALYLCASSNGPRTNTGELFFGEGSRLTVL.

This chain connects TRBV5-8 to TRBJ2-5; 9 positions match TRBD2. The V gene end was trimmed by 2 bases and the J gene end by 1 base; junction bases not matched to a gene: 9. The V gene's germline CDR1 is SGHTS and CDR2 YDEGEE. The CDR3 length is 17 residues. CDR3 amino acids: CASSFTLGAGGQETQYF. Written as DNA, the CDR3 is TGTGCCAGCAGCTTTACGCTCGGAGCGGGGGGCCAAGAGACCCAGTACTTC.

The gene calls are TRBV11-3 and TRBJ2-3; 10 bases map to TRBD2. This CDR3 has 18 amino acids. Per germline, CDR1 SGHNT and CDR2 YENEEA. J lost 4 bases, V lost 5 bases, and 15 bases had no gene match. The CDR3 DNA sequence: TGTGCCAGCAGCCTTCGAAGCTTAGCGGGGGGTGTGGCAGATACGCAGTATTTT. Translating gives CASSLRSLAGGVADTQYF.

This sequence joins TRBV6-5 and TRBJ2-2; 12 bases are shared with TRBD1. The germline CDR1 and CDR2 sequences are MNHEY and SVGAGI. The CDR3 totals 16 residues. The V gene end was trimmed by 6 bases and the J gene end by 4 bases; junction bases not matched to a gene: 6. The CDR3 DNA is TGTGCCAGCAGAGGGACAGGGGGCGCGATCACCGGGGAGCTGTTTTTT. Translating gives CASRGTGGAITGELFF.